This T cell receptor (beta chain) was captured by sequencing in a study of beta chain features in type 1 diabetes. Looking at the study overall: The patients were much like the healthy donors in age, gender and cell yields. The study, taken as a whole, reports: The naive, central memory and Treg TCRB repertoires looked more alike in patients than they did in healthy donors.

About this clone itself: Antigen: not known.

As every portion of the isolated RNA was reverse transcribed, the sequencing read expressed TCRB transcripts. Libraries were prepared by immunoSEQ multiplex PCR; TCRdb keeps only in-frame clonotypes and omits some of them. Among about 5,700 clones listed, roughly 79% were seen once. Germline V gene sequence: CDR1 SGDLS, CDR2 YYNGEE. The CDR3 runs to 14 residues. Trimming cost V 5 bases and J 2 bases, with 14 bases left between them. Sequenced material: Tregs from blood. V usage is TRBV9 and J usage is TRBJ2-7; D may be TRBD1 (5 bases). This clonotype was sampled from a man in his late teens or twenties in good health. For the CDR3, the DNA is TGTGCCAGCAGTTGGGGCAGTGTAGCCTACGAGCAGTACTTC. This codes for CASSWGSVAYEQYF.